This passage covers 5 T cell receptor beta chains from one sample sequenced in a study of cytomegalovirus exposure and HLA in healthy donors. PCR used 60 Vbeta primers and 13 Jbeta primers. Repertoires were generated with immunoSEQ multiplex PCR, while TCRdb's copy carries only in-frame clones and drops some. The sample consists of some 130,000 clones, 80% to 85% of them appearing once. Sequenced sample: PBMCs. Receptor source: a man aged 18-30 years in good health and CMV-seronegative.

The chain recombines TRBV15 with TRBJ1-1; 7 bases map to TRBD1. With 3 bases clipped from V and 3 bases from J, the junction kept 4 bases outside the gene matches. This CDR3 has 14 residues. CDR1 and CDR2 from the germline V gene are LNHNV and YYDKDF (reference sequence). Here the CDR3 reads CATSSRGGHTEAFF. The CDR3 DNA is TGTGCCACCAGCAGTCGAGGGGGCCACACTGAAGCTTTCTTT.

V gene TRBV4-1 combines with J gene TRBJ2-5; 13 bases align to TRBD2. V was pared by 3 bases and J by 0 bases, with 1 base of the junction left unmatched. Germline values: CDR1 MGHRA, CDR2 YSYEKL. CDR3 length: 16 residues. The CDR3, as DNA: TGCGCCAGCAGCCAGACTAGCGGGGGGTACCAAGAGACCCAGTACTTC. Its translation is CASSQTSGGYQETQYF.

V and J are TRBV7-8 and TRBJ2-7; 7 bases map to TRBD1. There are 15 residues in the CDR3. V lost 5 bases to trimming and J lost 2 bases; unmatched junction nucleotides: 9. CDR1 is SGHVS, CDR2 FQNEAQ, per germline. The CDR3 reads CASSKDRAFTYEQYF. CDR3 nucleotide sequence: TGTGCCAGCAGCAAAGACAGGGCATTCACCTACGAGCAGTACTTC.

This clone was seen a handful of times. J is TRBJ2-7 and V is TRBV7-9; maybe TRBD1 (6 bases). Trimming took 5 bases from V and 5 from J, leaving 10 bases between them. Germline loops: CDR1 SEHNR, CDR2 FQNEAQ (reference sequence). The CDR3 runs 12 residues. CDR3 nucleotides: TGTGCCAGCAGCCACAGGGTTCACGAGCAGTACTTC. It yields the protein CASSHRVHEQYF.

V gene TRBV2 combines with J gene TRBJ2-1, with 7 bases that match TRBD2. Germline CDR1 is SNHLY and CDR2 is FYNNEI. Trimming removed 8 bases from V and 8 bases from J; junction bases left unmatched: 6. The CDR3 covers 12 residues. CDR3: CASYGGVDEQFF. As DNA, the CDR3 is TGTGCCAGCTATGGGGGGGTGGATGAGCAGTTCTTC.